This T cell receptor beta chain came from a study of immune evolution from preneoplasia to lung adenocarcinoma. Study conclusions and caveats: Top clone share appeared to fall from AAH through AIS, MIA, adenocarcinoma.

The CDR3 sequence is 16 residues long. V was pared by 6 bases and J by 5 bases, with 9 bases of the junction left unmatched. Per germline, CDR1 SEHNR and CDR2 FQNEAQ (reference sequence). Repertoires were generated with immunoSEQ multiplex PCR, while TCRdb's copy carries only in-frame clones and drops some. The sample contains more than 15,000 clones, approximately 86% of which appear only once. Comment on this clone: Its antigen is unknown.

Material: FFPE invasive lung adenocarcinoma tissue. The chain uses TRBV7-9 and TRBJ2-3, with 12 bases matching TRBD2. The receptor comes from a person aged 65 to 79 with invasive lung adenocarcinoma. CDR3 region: CASSFLAGGPVDTQYF. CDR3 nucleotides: TGTGCCAGCAGTTTCCTAGCGGGAGGGCCAGTAGATACGCAGTATTTT.